These 11 T cell receptor beta chains were all obtained from the same sample, sequenced in a study of neurological immune-mediated disorders. TCRdb re-analysed the 5' RACE reads in MiXCR, keeping a single row per CDR3 protein. The sample lists around 69,000 distinct CDR3 sequences, 4.5% seen once, with about 6.9% in the top ten. Material: PBMCs. The receptors were sampled from a man aged 25 to 40 with multiple sclerosis.

This clonotype was seen more than once but under ten times. V usage is TRBV5-5 and J usage is TRBJ1-6; D not certain. V was cut by 3 bases and J by 10 bases, with 23 bases left in between. This CDR3 is 17 amino acids long. CDR1 and CDR2 (germline): SGHKS, YYEKEE (reference sequence). The CDR3 loop is CASSSMSSRRGGSPLHF. DNA of the CDR3: TGTGCCAGCAGCTCCATGTCCTCTCGGCGAGGTGGGTCACCCCTCCACTTT.

This clonotype has ten or more counts. The gene calls are TRBV9 and TRBJ2-1; either TRBD1 or TRBD2 may supply D (5 bases each). The CDR3 runs to 15 residues. The V and J ends lost 0 bases and 3 bases respectively, with 10 bases between them. Per germline, CDR1 SGDLS and CDR2 YYNGEE. The chain's CDR3 is CASSVEGRDYNEQFF. In nucleotides, the CDR3 is TGTGCCAGCAGCGTAGAGGGACGCGACTACAATGAGCAGTTCTTC.

In its sample, this clonotype was seen many times. V is TRBV5-1 and J is TRBJ1-1; 7 bases map to TRBD1. The CDR3 totals 15 residues. Germline assignment: CDR1 SGHRS and CDR2 YFSETQ. V lost 0 bases and J lost 7; bases outside the gene matches: 9. The CDR3 coding sequence is TGCGCCAGCAGCTTGGGAGGGACAGTACAGGGTGAAGCTTTCTTT. This gives the protein CASSLGGTVQGEAFF.

This clonotype was counted between two and nine times. This rearrangement joins TRBV6-5 to TRBJ1-2; weak D call: TRBD1 (5 bases). V lost 9 bases to trimming and J lost 4 bases, with 12 bases between them. The CDR3 is made up of 12 amino acids. Germline CDR1 is MNHEY and CDR2 is SVGAGI. The CDR3 DNA reads as TGTGCCAGTCGGGAGAGGGGCTATGGCTACACCTTC. It translates to CASRERGYGYTF.

This clonotype has at least ten counts. V usage is TRBV7-9 and J usage is TRBJ1-5; 11 nucleotides match TRBD1. The CDR3 is 15 residues long. CDR1 SEHNR and CDR2 FQNEAQ come from the germline V gene (reference sequence). The V and J ends lost 6 bases and 5 bases, in that order; junction bases with no gene match: 6. The CDR3 DNA is TGTGCCAGCAGTCAAGGGACAGGGGGGCATCAGCCCCAGCATTTT. Amino acids: CASSQGTGGHQPQHF.

This clonotype was observed a handful of times. CDR3 region: CASSLGQGSQETQYF. The DNA of the CDR3 is TGTGCCAGCAGTTTGGGGCAGGGGTCCCAAGAGACCCAGTACTTC. The genes are TRBV12-3 or TRBV12-4 and TRBJ2-5; possible D gene TRBD1, 6 bases. The CDR3 contains 15 residues. Trimming left V 3 bases short and J 1 base short, with 12 bases between.

This clonotype was seen ten or more times. The V call is TRBV6-5, the J call TRBJ2-7; D is perhaps TRBD2 (6 bases). CDR3 length equals 15 residues. The V end was cut by 6 bases, the J end by 3 bases, with 18 bases between. Per the germline V gene, CDR1 is MNHEY and CDR2 is SVGAGI. The CDR3 region is CASSPGLTQDYEQYF. The CDR3 DNA follows: TGTGCCAGCAGCCCCGGACTAACCCAGGACTACGAGCAGTACTTC.

This clonotype was recorded at least ten times. The rearrangement joins TRBV6-6 to TRBJ1-1, with D hard to call. Germline V gene data show CDR1 as MNHNY and CDR2 as SVGAGI (reference sequence). V lost 6 bases and J 5 bases, leaving 10 bases between the germline ends. The CDR3 runs to 12 residues. The CDR3 protein is CASRTYYTEAFF. The CDR3 DNA reads as TGTGCCAGCAGGACCTACTATACTGAAGCTTTCTTT.

This clonotype was counted ten times or more. The chain has TRBV5-1 and TRBJ1-6, with 7 nucleotides matching TRBD1. CDR1 and CDR2 from the germline V gene are SGHRS and YFSETQ. This CDR3 region has 13 residues. V gave up 5 bases and J gave up 6 bases; unmatched junction bases: 2. CDR3 protein: CASRQGTNSPLHF. The CDR3 DNA follows: TGCGCCAGCAGACAGGGGACTAATTCACCCCTCCACTTT.

This clonotype was seen ten or more times. The chain carries TRBV19 and TRBJ2-3, with 11 bases that match TRBD1. This CDR3 region has 14 residues. Per germline, CDR1 LNHDA and CDR2 SQIVND (reference sequence). The J segment lost 6 bases and the V segment lost 5 bases, leaving 4 bases of the junction unmatched. In DNA, the CDR3 is TGTGCCAGTAGTTGGACAGGGGGCGAGGATACGCAGTATTTT. Translation: CASSWTGGEDTQYF. The variable domain in full, completed from reference TRBV19 and TRBJ2-3, reads DGGITQSPKYLFRKEGQNVTLSCEQNLNHDAMYWYRQDPGQGLRLIYYSQIVNDFQKGDIAEGYSVSREKKESFPLTVTSAQKNPTAFYLCASSWTGGEDTQYFGPGTRLTVL.

Of note for this clonotype: Germline and junction disagree at one end, which may indicate a read error. The gene calls are TRBV12-3 or TRBV12-4 and TRBJ1-5, with D unclear. The CDR3 contains 14 residues. Written as DNA, the CDR3 is TGTACCAGCAGTTTGTCAGGTGGGGTTCAGCCCCAGAATTTT. Translation: CTSSLSGGVQPQNF.